One sample yielded the 2 T cell receptor beta chains listed below, sequenced in a study of early T cells in non-severe SARS-CoV-2 infection. TCRdb re-called the 5' RACE reads through MiXCR, storing one row per CDR3 protein. The table lists more than 65,000 distinct CDR3 sequences, around 15% of them singletons. The sample taken for sequencing was whole blood. The receptors originated from an adult who was a healthcare worker with PCR-confirmed SARS-CoV-2 infection or an uninfected control (not recorded which).

In its sample, this clonotype was seen a few times. The chain is built from TRBV25-1 and TRBJ1-6; D is unclear. The CDR3 is made up of 17 amino acids. The germline CDR1 and CDR2 sequences are MGHDK and SYGVNS. Trimming pared 1 base from V and 6 bases from J, leaving 16 bases between. Here the CDR3 reads CASSEFESAIGNSPLHF. CDR3 DNA sequence: TGTGCCAGCAGTGAATTCGAGAGCGCCATTGGTAATTCACCCCTCCACTTT.

This clonotype has a handful of counts. The chain is built from TRBV5-1 and TRBJ1-6; D call uncertain. The germline V gene encodes CDR1 SGHRS and CDR2 YFSETQ. Trimming cost V 1 base and J 7 bases, with 9 bases left between them. This CDR3 has 14 residues. The CDR3 reads CASSLLDKNSPLHF. CDR3 coding DNA: TGCGCCAGCAGCTTGCTTGACAAGAATTCACCCCTCCACTTT.